A single sample gave rise to the 24 T cell receptor beta chains below, sequenced in a study of blood T cell repertoires in COVID-19. The data were produced by immunoSEQ multiplex PCR, yet TCRdb's version contains in-frame clones alone and is incomplete. In the table there are 95,000 to 150,000 clones, about 85% of which are singletons. The sequenced sample consisted of peripheral blood. The source is a man in his 60s with acute or convalescent COVID-19.

The chain employs TRBV5-1 and TRBJ1-3; no definite D call. The germline V and J ends were trimmed by 4 bases and 1 base, with 12 bases remaining between them. Germline CDR1 is SGHRS and CDR2 is YFSETQ. The CDR3 has 15 residues. CDR3 amino acids: CASSPYSGSGNTIYF. DNA of the CDR3: TGCGCCAGCAGCCCCTATTCGGGGTCTGGAAACACCATATATTTT.

The chain joins TRBV10-3 to TRBJ2-5, with D possibly matching TRBD2 (7 bases). From germline, CDR1 is ENHRY and CDR2 SYGVKD. The CDR3 runs to 17 residues. The V end was cut by 0 bases, the J end by 5 bases, with 19 bases between. As DNA, the CDR3 is TGTGCCATCAGTGAGTCAGCCGGGCGGGGGCGAGGTGAGACCCAGTACTTC. Amino acid sequence: CAISESAGRGRGETQYF.

The chain uses TRBV30 and TRBJ2-1, with 7 bases matching TRBD2. The germline V gene encodes CDR1 GTSNPN and CDR2 SVGIG (reference sequence). The CDR3 loop spans 14 amino acids. The trim removed 1 base at V and 4 bases at J, leaving 4 bases unmatched. CDR3 nucleotide sequence: TGTGCCTGGAGTGCCGGGACTACTTACAATGAGCAGTTCTTC. Protein: CAWSAGTTYNEQFF.

The J gene is TRBJ1-3, the V gene TRBV2; D call uncertain. Germline loops: CDR1 SNHLY, CDR2 FYNNEI. CDR3 size: 17 residues. V was shortened by 5 bases and J by 0 bases, with 17 bases between the two germline ends. CDR3 sequence: CASSQTARGSSGNTIYF. The CDR3, as DNA: TGTGCCAGCAGTCAGACGGCCCGCGGGTCCTCTGGAAACACCATATATTTT.

The chain employs TRBV27 and TRBJ1-2; D might be TRBD1 (6 bases). V lost 5 bases to trimming and J lost 8 bases, with 24 bases between them. The CDR3 spans 16 residues. Germline assignment: CDR1 MNHEY and CDR2 SMNVEV (reference sequence). CDR3 protein: CASSPFARTAGDGYTF. The CDR3 region has the DNA TGTGCCAGCAGTCCATTCGCAAGGACAGCGGGGGACGGCTACACCTTC.

The rearrangement uses TRBV5-4 and TRBJ2-7, with D uncertain. The CDR3 has 13 residues. The V gene lost 3 bases and the J gene lost 0 bases, with 7 bases spanning the gap. CDR1 and CDR2 from the germline V gene are SGHNT and YYREEE (reference sequence). The CDR3: CASSSASSYEQYF. The CDR3, as DNA: TGTGCCAGCAGCTCTGCCAGCTCCTACGAGCAGTACTTC.

Only a few counts were recorded for this clone. Sequence at one end of the junction differs from germline and may be a read error. This rearrangement joins TRBV3-1 (or the pseudogene TRBV3-2) to TRBJ2-7; a weak D match, TRBD1 (6 bases). The CDR3 consists of 11 residues. CDR1 LGHDT and CDR2 YNNKEL come from the germline V gene (reference sequence). CDR3 nucleotides: TGTGCCAGCAGCCAAGCACAGGGCTTACAATTC. Its protein is CASSQAQGLQF.

This clone showed up just once. This chain links TRBV27 with TRBJ2-7, with D possibly being TRBD1 (6 bases). This CDR3 has 14 amino acids. Germline V gives CDR1 MNHEY, CDR2 SMNVEV (reference sequence). The germline V and J ends were trimmed by 6 bases and 7 bases, with 19 bases remaining between them. Written as DNA, the CDR3 is TGTGCCAGCAGCATTGAGTCAGGGGTGGGGGAGCAGTACTTC. Its protein is CASSIESGVGEQYF.

V and J are TRBV19 and TRBJ2-2, with D perhaps matching TRBD2 (7 bases). The CDR3 length is 16 residues. Germline lookup yields CDR1 LNHDA and CDR2 SQIVND (reference sequence). Trimming took 8 bases from V and 8 from J, leaving 24 bases between them. The CDR3 region has the DNA TGTGCCAGTGCCCGCGGGGGCGGGTACGCCGTGGGGGAGCTGTTTTTT. This encodes CASARGGGYAVGELFF.

The rearrangement uses TRBV7-9 and TRBJ1-4; no definite D call. V lost 3 bases to trimming and J lost 8 bases, with 7 bases between them. Germline CDR1 SEHNR, CDR2 FQNEAQ (reference sequence). The CDR3 length is 12 residues. CDR3 residues: CASSFEGEKLFF. CDR3 in DNA: TGTGCCAGCAGCTTCGAGGGAGAAAAACTGTTTTTT.

The CDR3 DNA reads TGTGCCAGCAGCGGGGACTCGGTGGGAAACACCATATATTTT. It yields the protein CASSGDSVGNTIYF. This chain links TRBV7-9 with TRBJ1-3; D is perhaps TRBD1 (5 bases). V lost 5 bases, J lost 4 bases, and 12 bases lay in between. The CDR3 is made up of 14 amino acids. Germline CDR1 is SEHNR and CDR2 is FQNEAQ (reference sequence).

The CDR3 reads CAAETGGSGANVLTF. DNA of the CDR3: TGTGCTGCGGAGACGGGGGGCTCTGGGGCCAACGTCCTGACTTTC. The V call is TRBV28, the J call TRBJ2-6; 7 nucleotides line up with TRBD2. Germline CDR1 reads MDHEN; CDR2 reads SYDVKM. The CDR3 totals 15 residues.

The rearrangement joins TRBV2 to TRBJ2-7, with a tentative D call TRBD1 (6 bases). V lost 9 bases and J lost 1, with 13 bases in between. In germline, CDR1 is SNHLY, CDR2 FYNNEI. This CDR3 is built from 13 residues. This chain's CDR3 is CASATGTSYEQYF. The CDR3 nucleotides read TGTGCCAGTGCTACAGGGACGTCCTACGAGCAGTACTTC.

J is TRBJ2-1 and V is TRBV28, with 7 bases that match TRBD2. Germline trimming cut 8 bases from V and 4 bases from J; bases unmatched to any gene: 14. This CDR3 spans 16 amino acids. Germline assignment: CDR1 MDHEN and CDR2 SYDVKM. CDR3 DNA: TGTGCCAGCTCCCACCCCGGGTGGGAGGGTTACAATGAGCAGTTCTTC. Protein sequence: CASSHPGWEGYNEQFF. Full variable domain (remainder filled in from reference TRBV28 and TRBJ2-1): DVKVTQSSRYLVKRTGEKVFLECVQDMDHENMFWYRQDPGLGLRLIYFSYDVKMKEKGDIPEGYSVSREKKERFSLILESASTNQTSMYLCASSHPGWEGYNEQFFGPGTRLTVL.

A remark on this clone: A junction boundary mismatches the germline segment, possibly from a read error. DNA of the CDR3: TGTGCCAGTAATATAACAGGGAATCAGCCCCAGCATTTT. Its protein is CASNITGNQPQHF. The V and J genes are TRBV19 and TRBJ1-5, with TRBD1 as a possible D gene (6 bases). Per germline, CDR1 LNHDA and CDR2 SQIVND (reference sequence). This CDR3 contains 13 residues.

The rearrangement joins TRBV5-1 to TRBJ2-1, with a tentative D call TRBD2 (6 bases). The germline V gene encodes CDR1 SGHRS and CDR2 YFSETQ. Deletions cut 3 bases from V and 6 bases from J, with 25 bases between. The CDR3 is made up of 18 amino acids. The chain's CDR3 is CASSSAGGSVRQINEQFF. For the CDR3, the DNA is TGCGCCAGCAGCTCTGCCGGGGGATCGGTACGACAAATCAATGAGCAGTTCTTC.

The chain carries TRBV5-4 and TRBJ2-7; possible D gene TRBD1, 6 bases. Trimming pared 0 bases from V and 3 bases from J, leaving 10 bases between. This CDR3 has 14 amino acids. Germline values: CDR1 SGHNT, CDR2 YYREEE (reference sequence). CDR3 DNA sequence: TGTGCCAGCAGCTTGGAGGCCAGGGGCTACGAGCAGTACTTC. Translating it yields CASSLEARGYEQYF.

The J gene is TRBJ1-2, the V gene TRBV27; D may be TRBD1 (5 bases). There are 14 residues in the CDR3. Trimming shortened V by 3 bases and J by 6 bases, and 14 bases separated the two germline ends. From germline, CDR1 is MNHEY and CDR2 SMNVEV (reference sequence). Here the CDR3 DNA reads TGTGCCAGCAGTTTCCTCAACAGACAGCATGGCTACACCTTC. Its translation is CASSFLNRQHGYTF.

The chain employs TRBV10-2 and TRBJ1-1, with D uncertain. CDR1 and CDR2 (germline): WSHSY, SAAADI. V lost 4 bases and J 0 bases, leaving 6 bases between the germline ends. This CDR3 contains 13 residues. The CDR3 coding sequence is TGCGCCAGCAGTGGACTCTTGAACACTGAAGCTTTCTTT. Encoded protein: CASSGLLNTEAFF.

The chain recombines TRBV19 with TRBJ2-1, with 12 bases matching TRBD2. Germline V gene data show CDR1 as LNHDA and CDR2 as SQIVND (reference sequence). The V and J ends lost 6 bases and 1 base, in that order; junction bases with no gene match: 7. This CDR3 is built from 17 residues. CDR3 nucleotide sequence: TGTGCCAGTAGCTCAAGGACTAGCGGGACATCCTACAATGAGCAGTTCTTC. Encoded protein: CASSSRTSGTSYNEQFF. Filled out from reference TRBV19 and TRBJ2-1, the complete variable domain reads DGGITQSPKYLFRKEGQNVTLSCEQNLNHDAMYWYRQDPGQGLRLIYYSQIVNDFQKGDIAEGYSVSREKKESFPLTVTSAQKNPTAFYLCASSSRTSGTSYNEQFFGPGTRLTVL.

The CDR3 sequence is CASSTKPGGNQPQHF. CDR3 coding DNA: TGTGCCAGCTCGACTAAACCGGGTGGCAATCAGCCCCAGCATTTT. The chain links TRBV18 to TRBJ1-5; D is unclear. Germline V CDR1 and CDR2: KGHSH, LQKENI. V was trimmed by 6 bases and J by 2 bases, leaving 14 bases between them. The length of the CDR3 is 15 residues. Based on the CDR3 plus reference TRBV18 and TRBJ1-5, the full variable domain is NAGVMQNPRHLVRRRGQEARLRCSPMKGHSHVYWYRQLPEEGLKFMVYLQKENIIDESGMPKERFSAEFPKEGPSILRIQQVVRGDSAAYFCASSTKPGGNQPQHFGDGTRLSIL.

The chain uses TRBV6-4 and TRBJ2-3, with 11 bases that match TRBD2. V trimming: 8 bases; J trimming: 1 base; junction bases outside the gene matches: 5. CDR1 is MRHNA and CDR2 is SNTAGT in the germline V gene. The CDR3 is 15 residues long. The CDR3 is CASRRLAGRTDTQYF. The CDR3 coding sequence is TGTGCCAGCCGCCGACTAGCGGGACGCACAGATACGCAGTATTTT.

The chain is built from TRBV5-4 and TRBJ2-3, with TRBD2 identical over 11 bases. The ends lost 7 bases at V and 4 bases at J; junction bases unmatched: 2. The length of the CDR3 is 13 residues. Germline V CDR1 and CDR2: SGHNT, YYREEE (reference sequence). The CDR3 sequence is CASGSGRADTQYF. Here the CDR3 DNA reads TGTGCCAGCGGTAGCGGGAGGGCAGATACGCAGTATTTT.

The rearrangement joins TRBV9 to TRBJ2-7; 7 bases match TRBD1. After removal of 1 base from V and 4 bases from J, the junction contained 5 bases not matched to a gene. Germline values: CDR1 SGDLS, CDR2 YYNGEE. The CDR3 covers 14 residues. CDR3 in DNA: TGTGCCAGCAGCGTAACAGGGGCTTCTTACGAGCAGTACTTC. Protein sequence: CASSVTGASYEQYF.